This T cell receptor beta chain was recorded in a study of shared clonotypes between healthy human individuals. Overall study findings and caveats: Apart from blood, nothing was sampled; tissue repertoires likely differ. Donor scarcity curtailed the genetic and exposure-history diversity represented herein.

The protocol was immunoSEQ multiplex PCR, while the TCRdb copy is restricted to in-frame clones and leaves out a portion. The data contain fewer than 400,000 clones, around two thirds of them singletons. A word on this clone: As yet, its antigen is unknown.

Trimming removed 6 bases from V and 3 bases from J, with 12 bases in between. Germline V gene data show CDR1 as MNHEY and CDR2 as SMNVEV (reference sequence). The CDR3 totals 14 residues. The rearrangement links TRBV27 to TRBJ2-1; possibly TRBD2 for D (5 bases). The TCR was taken from a man younger than 45 in good health. Input material: memory CD4+ T cells sorted from blood. Subset noted: CD45RA-negative fraction. CDR3 nucleotides: TGTGCCAGCAGCCCAAACGGGATCTACAATGAGCAGTTCTTC. This sequence encodes CASSPNGIYNEQFF.